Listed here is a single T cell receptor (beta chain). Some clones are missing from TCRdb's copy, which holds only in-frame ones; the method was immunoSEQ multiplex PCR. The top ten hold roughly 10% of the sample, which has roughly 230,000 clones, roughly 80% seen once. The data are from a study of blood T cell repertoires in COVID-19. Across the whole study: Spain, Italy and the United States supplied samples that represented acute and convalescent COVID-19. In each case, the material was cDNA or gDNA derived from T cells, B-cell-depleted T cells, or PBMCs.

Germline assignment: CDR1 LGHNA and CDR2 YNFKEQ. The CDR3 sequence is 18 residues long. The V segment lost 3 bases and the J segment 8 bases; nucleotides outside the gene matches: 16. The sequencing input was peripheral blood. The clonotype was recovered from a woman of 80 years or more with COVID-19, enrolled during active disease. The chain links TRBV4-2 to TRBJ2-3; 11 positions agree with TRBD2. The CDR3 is CASSQNSLAGEGGGTQYF. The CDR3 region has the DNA TGTGCCAGCAGCCAGAATTCACTAGCGGGGGAAGGGGGCGGTACGCAGTATTTT.